A single sample is the source of the 5 T cell receptor beta chains below, sequenced in a study of shared clonotypes between healthy human individuals. The table came from immunoSEQ multiplex PCR; TCRdb's copy has only in-frame clones and leaves some out. Counted here are about 510,000 clones, 75% to 80% occurring once; the ten biggest clones make up around an eighth. Material for sequencing was PBMCs. The receptor set was obtained from a woman between 35 and 50 years old in good health. Some clones in this sample may be carry-over from other donors' samples.

The V call is TRBV7-2, the J call TRBJ1-2; D uncertain. V shed 2 bases and J shed 1 base, with 14 bases lying between them. Germline V CDR1 and CDR2: SGHTA, FQGNSA. The CDR3 totals 16 residues. The CDR3 DNA follows: TGTGCCAGCAGCTTAAGATACGGCAGGCATAACTATGGCTACACCTTC. It is translated as CASSLRYGRHNYGYTF.

The genes are TRBV27 and TRBJ2-5, with TRBD2 matching over 10 bases. The germline gives CDR1 MNHEY, CDR2 SMNVEV (reference sequence). V was clipped by 3 bases and J by 4 bases; unmatched bases: 5. The CDR3 runs to 15 residues. The chain's CDR3 is CASSFASGSPETQYF. The CDR3, as DNA: TGTGCCAGCAGTTTCGCTAGCGGGAGCCCAGAGACCCAGTACTTC.

As to this clone: The likely explanation is a read error, given a far larger clone one base away. The gene calls are TRBV7-9 and TRBJ2-1; unclear D gene. The CDR3 sequence is 12 residues long. Looked up from germline, CDR1 is SEHNR and CDR2 is FQNEAQ (reference sequence). CDR3 loop: CASSPDENGQFF. The DNA of the CDR3 is TGTGCCAGCAGCCCCGACGAGAATGGGCAGTTCTTC. Based on the CDR3 plus reference TRBV7-9 and TRBJ2-1, the full variable domain is DTGVSQNPRHKITKRGQNVTFRCDPISEHNRLYWYRQTLGQGPEFLTYFQNEAQLEKSRLLSDRFSAERPKGSFSTLEIQRTEQGDSAMYLCASSPDENGQFFGPGTRLTVL.

This chain links TRBV4-1 with TRBJ1-1, with no clear D. V dropped 5 bases and J dropped 4 bases, with 11 bases sitting between them. The CDR3 runs to 13 residues. Germline CDR1 reads MGHRA; CDR2 reads YSYEKL. The CDR3: CASSWEVGTEAFF. CDR3 sequence (DNA): TGCGCCAGCAGCTGGGAGGTGGGCACTGAAGCTTTCTTT.

The sample holds one count of this clone. The rearrangement links TRBV4-2 to TRBJ2-3, with 12 bases fitting TRBD2. The V segment lost 4 bases and the J segment 4 bases; nucleotides outside the gene matches: 3. Germline assignment: CDR1 LGHNA and CDR2 YNFKEQ. This CDR3 comprises 15 residues. The CDR3 DNA follows: TGTGCCAGCAGCCCTAGCGGGAGGGGGGCAGATACGCAGTATTTT. This sequence encodes CASSPSGRGADTQYF.